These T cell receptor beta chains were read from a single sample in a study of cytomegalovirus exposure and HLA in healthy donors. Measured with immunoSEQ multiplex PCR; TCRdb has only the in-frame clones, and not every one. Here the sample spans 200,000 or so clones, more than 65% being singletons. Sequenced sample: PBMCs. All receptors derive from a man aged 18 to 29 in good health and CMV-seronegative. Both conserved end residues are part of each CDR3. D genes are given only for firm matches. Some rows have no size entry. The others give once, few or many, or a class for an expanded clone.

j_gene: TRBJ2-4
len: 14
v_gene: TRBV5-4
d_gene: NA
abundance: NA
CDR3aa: CASSPSSAKNIQYF
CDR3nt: TGTGCCAGCAGCCCCTCTAGCGCCAAAAACATTCAGTACTTC

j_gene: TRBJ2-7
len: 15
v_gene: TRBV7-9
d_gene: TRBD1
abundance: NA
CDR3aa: CASSPVGTGSHEQYF
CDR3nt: TGTGCCAGCAGCCCGGTCGGGACAGGGTCCCACGAGCAGTACTTC

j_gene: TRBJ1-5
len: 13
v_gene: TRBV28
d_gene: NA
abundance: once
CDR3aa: CASRTRDVEPQHF
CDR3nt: TGTGCCAGCAGGACGCGGGACGTCGAGCCCCAGCATTTT

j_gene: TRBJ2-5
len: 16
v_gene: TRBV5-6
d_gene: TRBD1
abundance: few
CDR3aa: CASSSGQLSIQETQYF
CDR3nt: TGTGCCAGCAGCTCGGGACAGCTCTCCATCCAAGAGACCCAGTACTTC

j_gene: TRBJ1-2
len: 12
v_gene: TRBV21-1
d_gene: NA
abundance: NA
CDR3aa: CASIQGPYGYTF
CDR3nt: TGTGCCAGCATTCAGGGCCCCTATGGCTACACCTTC

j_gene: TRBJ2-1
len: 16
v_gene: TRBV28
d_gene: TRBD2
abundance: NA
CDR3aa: CASSLLGAGGSNEQFF
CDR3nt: TGTGCCAGCAGTTTATTAGGGGCGGGAGGGTCGAATGAGCAGTTCTTC

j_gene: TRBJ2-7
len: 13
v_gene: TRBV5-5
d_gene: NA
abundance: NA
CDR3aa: CASSLQGPYEQYF
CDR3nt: TGTGCCAGCAGCTTGCAGGGTCCCTACGAGCAGTACTTC

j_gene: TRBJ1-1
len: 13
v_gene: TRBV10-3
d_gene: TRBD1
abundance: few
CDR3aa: CAITTGEATEAFF
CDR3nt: TGTGCCATCACTACAGGGGAGGCCACTGAAGCTTTCTTT

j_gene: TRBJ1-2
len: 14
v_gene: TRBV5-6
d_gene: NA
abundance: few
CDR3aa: CASSLASGRGGYTF
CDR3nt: TGTGCCAGCAGCTTGGCGTCGGGGCGGGGTGGCTACACCTTC

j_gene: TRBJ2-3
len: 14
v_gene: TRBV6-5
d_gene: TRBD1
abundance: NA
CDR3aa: CASSHDRGTDTQYF
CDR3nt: TGTGCCAGCAGTCACGACAGGGGCACAGATACGCAGTATTTT

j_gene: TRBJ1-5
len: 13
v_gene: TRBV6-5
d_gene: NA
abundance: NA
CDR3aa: CASSTSYGQPQHF
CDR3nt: TGTGCCAGCAGTACCAGTTATGGTCAGCCCCAGCATTTT

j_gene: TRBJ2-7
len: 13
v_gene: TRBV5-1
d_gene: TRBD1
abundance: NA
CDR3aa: CASSTGTAYEQYF
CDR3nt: TGCGCCAGCAGCACAGGGACAGCCTACGAGCAGTACTTC

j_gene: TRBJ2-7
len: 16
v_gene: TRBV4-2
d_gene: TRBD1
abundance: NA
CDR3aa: CASSPSANTRTGEQYF
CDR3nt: TGTGCCAGCAGCCCGAGCGCAAATACTCGGACAGGGGAGCAGTACTTC

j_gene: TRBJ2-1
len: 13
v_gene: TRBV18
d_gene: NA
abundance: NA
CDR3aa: CASSPRRDNEQFF
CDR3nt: TGTGCCAGCTCACCACGACGGGACAATGAGCAGTTCTTC

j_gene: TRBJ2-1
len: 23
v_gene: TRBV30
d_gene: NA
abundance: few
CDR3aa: CAWSAWHREGAAGPKFAYNEQFF
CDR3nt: TGTGCCTGGAGTGCCTGGCATCGGGAGGGGGCGGCCGGTCCGAAATTCGCCTACAATGAGCAGTTCTTC

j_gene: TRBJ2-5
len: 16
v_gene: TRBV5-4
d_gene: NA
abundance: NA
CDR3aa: CASSSMTRVTQETQYF
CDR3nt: TGTGCCAGCAGCTCGATGACCAGGGTTACCCAAGAGACCCAGTACTTC

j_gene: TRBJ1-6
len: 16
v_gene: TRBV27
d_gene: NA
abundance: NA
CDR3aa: CASSLSNPTVWSPLHF
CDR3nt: TGTGCCAGCAGTTTATCGAACCCGACAGTATGGTCACCCCTCCACTTT

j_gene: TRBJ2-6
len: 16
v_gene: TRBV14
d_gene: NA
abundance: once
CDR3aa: CASSQEYGSGANVLTF
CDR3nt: TGTGCCAGCAGCCAAGAGTACGGCTCTGGGGCCAACGTCCTGACTTTC

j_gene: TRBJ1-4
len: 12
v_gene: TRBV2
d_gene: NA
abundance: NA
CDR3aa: CASRGNDEKLFF
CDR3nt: TGTGCCAGCAGGGGCAACGATGAAAAACTGTTTTTT

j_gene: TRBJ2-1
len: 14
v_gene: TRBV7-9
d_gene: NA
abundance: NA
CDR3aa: CASSSGTPYNEQFF
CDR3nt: TGTGCCAGCAGCAGCGGCACCCCCTACAATGAGCAGTTCTTC

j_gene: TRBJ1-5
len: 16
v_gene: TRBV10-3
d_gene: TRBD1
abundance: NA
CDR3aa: CAISPGTGSMNQPQHF
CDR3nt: TGTGCCATCAGTCCCGGGACAGGGTCGATGAATCAGCCCCAGCATTTT

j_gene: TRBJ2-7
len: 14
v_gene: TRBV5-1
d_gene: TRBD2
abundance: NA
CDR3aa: CASGTGGSSYEQYF
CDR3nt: TGCGCCAGTGGAACCGGGGGGAGTTCCTACGAGCAGTACTTC

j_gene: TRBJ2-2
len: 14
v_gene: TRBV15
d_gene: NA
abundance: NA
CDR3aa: CATSRARYTGELFF
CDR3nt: TGTGCCACCAGCAGGGCGCGGTACACCGGGGAGCTGTTTTTT

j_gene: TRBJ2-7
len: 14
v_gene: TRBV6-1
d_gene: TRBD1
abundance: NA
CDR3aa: CASSNPGQGYEQYF
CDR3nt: TGTGCCAGCAGTAATCCGGGACAGGGGTACGAGCAGTACTTC

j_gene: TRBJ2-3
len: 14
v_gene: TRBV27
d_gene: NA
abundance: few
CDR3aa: CASRRGDSTDTQYF
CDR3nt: TGTGCCAGCCGGAGGGGTGATAGCACAGATACGCAGTATTTT

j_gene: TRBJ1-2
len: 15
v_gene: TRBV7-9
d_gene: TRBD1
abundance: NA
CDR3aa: CASSLDRGRFHGYTF
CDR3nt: TGTGCCAGCAGCCTCGACAGGGGGCGCTTCCATGGCTACACCTTC

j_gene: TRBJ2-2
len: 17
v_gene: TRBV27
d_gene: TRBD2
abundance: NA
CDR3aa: CASSRGLAGVDTGELFF
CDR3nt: TGTGCCAGCAGTAGGGGACTAGCGGGAGTTGACACCGGGGAGCTGTTTTTT

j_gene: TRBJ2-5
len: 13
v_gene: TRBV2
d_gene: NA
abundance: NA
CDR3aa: CASLLPSQETQYF
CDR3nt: TGTGCCAGCCTATTACCGAGCCAAGAGACCCAGTACTTC

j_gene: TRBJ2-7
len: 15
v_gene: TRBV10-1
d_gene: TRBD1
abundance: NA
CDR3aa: CASSEETGQGHEQYF
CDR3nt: TGCGCCAGCAGTGAAGAAACTGGACAGGGTCACGAGCAGTACTTC

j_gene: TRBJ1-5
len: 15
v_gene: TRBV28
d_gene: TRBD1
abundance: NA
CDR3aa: CASSFGTASNQPQHF
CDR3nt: TGTGCCAGCAGTTTCGGGACAGCTAGCAATCAGCCCCAGCATTTT

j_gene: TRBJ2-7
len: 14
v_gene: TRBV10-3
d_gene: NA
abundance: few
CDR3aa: CAISTPGKNYEQYF
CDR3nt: TGTGCCATCAGTACCCCGGGGAAGAATTACGAGCAGTACTTC

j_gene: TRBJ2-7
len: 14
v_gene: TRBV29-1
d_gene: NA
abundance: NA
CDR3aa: CSVENHSEGYEQYF
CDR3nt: TGCAGCGTTGAAAACCACAGCGAGGGCTACGAGCAGTACTTC

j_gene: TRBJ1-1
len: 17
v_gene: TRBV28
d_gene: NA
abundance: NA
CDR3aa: CASSSSLEGGMNTEAFF
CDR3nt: TGTGCCAGCAGTTCCTCTCTGGAGGGCGGGATGAACACTGAAGCTTTCTTT

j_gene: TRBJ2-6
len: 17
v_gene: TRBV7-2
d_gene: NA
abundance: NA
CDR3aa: CASSLITRPSGANVLTF
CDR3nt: TGTGCCAGCAGCCTTATCACTCGTCCCTCTGGGGCCAACGTCCTGACTTTC

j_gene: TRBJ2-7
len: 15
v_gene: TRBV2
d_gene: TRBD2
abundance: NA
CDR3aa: CASTYGLAGSYEQYF
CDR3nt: TGTGCCAGCACTTACGGACTAGCGGGAAGCTACGAGCAGTACTTC

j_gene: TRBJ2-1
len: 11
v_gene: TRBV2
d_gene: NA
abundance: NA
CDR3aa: CASSSGIGQFF
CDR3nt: TGTGCCAGCAGTTCAGGGATTGGGCAGTTCTTC

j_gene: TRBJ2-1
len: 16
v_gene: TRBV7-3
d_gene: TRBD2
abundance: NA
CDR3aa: CASSLLAGASYNEQFF
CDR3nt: TGTGCCAGCAGCTTATTGGCGGGAGCGTCCTACAATGAGCAGTTCTTC

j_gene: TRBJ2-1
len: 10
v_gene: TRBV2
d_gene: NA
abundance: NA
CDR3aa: CASGTFVQFF
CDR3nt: TGTGCCAGCGGGACTTTTGTGCAGTTCTTC

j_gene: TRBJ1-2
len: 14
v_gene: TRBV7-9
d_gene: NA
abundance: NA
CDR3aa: CASSTQTVNYGYTF
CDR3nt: TGTGCCAGCAGCACCCAGACAGTAAACTATGGCTACACCTTC

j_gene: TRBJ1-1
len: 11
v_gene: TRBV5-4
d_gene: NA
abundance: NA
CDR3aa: CASSSAGEAFF
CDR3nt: TGTGCCAGCAGCTCCGCGGGAGAAGCTTTCTTT

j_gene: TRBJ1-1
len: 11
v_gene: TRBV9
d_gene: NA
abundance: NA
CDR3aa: CASSAGGSPFF
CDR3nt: TGTGCCAGCAGCGCCGGCGGCTCGCCTTTCTTT

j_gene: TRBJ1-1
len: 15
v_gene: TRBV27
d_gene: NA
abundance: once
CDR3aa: CASSLTAYGYTEAFF
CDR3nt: TGTGCCAGCAGTTTGACAGCCTATGGGTACACTGAAGCTTTCTTT

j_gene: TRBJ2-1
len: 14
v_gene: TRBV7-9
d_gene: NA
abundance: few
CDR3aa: CASSLGQANNEQFF
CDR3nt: TGTGCCAGCAGCTTAGGACAGGCAAACAATGAGCAGTTCTTC

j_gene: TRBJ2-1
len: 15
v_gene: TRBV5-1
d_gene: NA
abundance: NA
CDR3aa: CASSLASGGYNEQFF
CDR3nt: TGCGCCAGCAGCTTGGCGTCAGGGGGGTACAATGAGCAGTTCTTC

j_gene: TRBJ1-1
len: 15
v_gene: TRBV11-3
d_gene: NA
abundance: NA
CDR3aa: CASSPGEGETTEAFF
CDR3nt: TGTGCCAGCAGCCCCGGAGAGGGAGAGACGACTGAAGCTTTCTTT

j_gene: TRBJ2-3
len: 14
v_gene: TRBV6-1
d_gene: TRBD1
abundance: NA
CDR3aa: CASRDRGGTDTQYF
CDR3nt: TGTGCCAGCAGAGACAGGGGGGGCACAGATACGCAGTATTTT

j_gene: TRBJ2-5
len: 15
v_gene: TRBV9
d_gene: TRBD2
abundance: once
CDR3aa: CASSRTSGRAETQYF
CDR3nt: TGTGCCAGCAGCCGGACTAGCGGGAGGGCAGAGACCCAGTACTTC

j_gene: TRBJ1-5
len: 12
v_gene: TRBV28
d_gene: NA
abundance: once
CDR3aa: CATTLSNQPQHF
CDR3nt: TGTGCCACCACCCTAAGCAATCAGCCCCAGCATTTT